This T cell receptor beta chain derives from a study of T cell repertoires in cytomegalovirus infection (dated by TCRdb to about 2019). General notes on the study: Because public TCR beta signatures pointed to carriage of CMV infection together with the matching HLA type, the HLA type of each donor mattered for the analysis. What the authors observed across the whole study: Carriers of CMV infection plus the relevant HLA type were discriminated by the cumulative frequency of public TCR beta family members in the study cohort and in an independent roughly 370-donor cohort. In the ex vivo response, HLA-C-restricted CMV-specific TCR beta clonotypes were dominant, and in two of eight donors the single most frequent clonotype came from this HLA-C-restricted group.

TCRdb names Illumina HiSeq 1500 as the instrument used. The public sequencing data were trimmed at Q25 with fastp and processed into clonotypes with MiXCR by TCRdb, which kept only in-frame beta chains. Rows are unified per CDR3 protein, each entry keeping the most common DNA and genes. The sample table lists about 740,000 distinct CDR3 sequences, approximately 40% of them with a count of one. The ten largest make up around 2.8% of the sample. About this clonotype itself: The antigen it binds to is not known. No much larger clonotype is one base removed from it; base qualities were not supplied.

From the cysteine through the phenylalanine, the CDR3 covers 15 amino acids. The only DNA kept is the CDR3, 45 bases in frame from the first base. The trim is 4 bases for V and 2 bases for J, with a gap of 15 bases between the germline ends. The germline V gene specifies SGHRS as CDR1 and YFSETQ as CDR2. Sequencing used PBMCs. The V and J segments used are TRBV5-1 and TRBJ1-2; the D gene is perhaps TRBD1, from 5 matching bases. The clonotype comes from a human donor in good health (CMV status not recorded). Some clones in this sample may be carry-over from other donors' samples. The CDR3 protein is CASSTGGGLNYGYTF. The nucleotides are TGCGCCAGCAGCACCGGTGGGGGACTGAACTATGGCTACACCTTC. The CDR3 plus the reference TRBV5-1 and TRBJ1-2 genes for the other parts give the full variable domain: KAGVTQTPRYLIKTRGQQVTLSCSPISGHRSVSWYQQTPGQGLQFLFEYFSETQRNKGNFPGRFSGRQFSNSRSEMNVSTLELGDSALYLCASSTGGGLNYGYTFGSGTRLTVV.